This TCR beta chain was profiled in a study of cytomegalovirus exposure and HLA in healthy donors (dated by TCRdb to about 2017). A note on the overall study: A later analysis indicated that the 90 to 150 validation repertoires were generated on the platform also employed for the 720 or so repertoires of the first cohort. The study was designed to test whether signatures of past pathogen exposure could be identified by cataloging public T cell receptors. High-throughput TCR immunosequencing, statistical association of individual TCRs with disease status, and machine learning were combined to predict cytomegalovirus infection status. A separate validation cohort of about 110 different subjects was used in addition to the 666-subject first cohort.

CDR1 SNHLY and CDR2 FYNNEI were looked up in the germline V gene. Reading from cysteine to phenylalanine, the CDR3 counts 16 amino acids. Of all the DNA, just the CDR3 is kept, 48 bases in frame from base 1. The junction shows trimming of 2 bases on V and 15 bases on J, and the gene matches do not reach 16 bases of it. Points on this clone: Its antigen target is currently unknown. The sample holds no much larger clone one base away, and base qualities are not on file.

Separate from the roughly 650-subject first cohort, the validation cohort of 95 to 150 subjects was the group to which the donors belonged. General conclusions and limits of the study: The classifier was reported to diagnose cytomegalovirus status with high specificity and sensitivity in both the original and validation cohorts. Most TCR sequences were seen in very few donors, while some public TCRs were found in many individuals. A later analysis had no HLA typing for the validation cohort, so co-occurrence there was scored across all 110 or so repertoires. It was suggested by the authors that the approach could potentially be generalized to other disease states and immunological phenotypes. The study listed 164 TCR beta chains as associated with cytomegalovirus. Three of the identified cytomegalovirus-associated TCR beta chains were confirmed in vitro to be specific for cytomegalovirus antigens. In a later analysis, TCRs clustered in the first cohort were found to also tend to co-occur in the roughly 120 validation repertoires, with 90% to 95% of cluster scores above 0.

The library relied on the immunoSEQ multiplex PCR assay. In the paper's pipeline: A statistical classification framework was built for diagnosing cytomegalovirus status from the catalog of TCR beta chain sequences. TCRdb limited this immuneACCESS table to in-frame rearrangements with V and J called. A share of clones is missing; checked studies link under half to unresolved V genes, and the rest is unexplained. That table furnishes V, J and clone size, whereas the DNA furnished D and trimming. This sample is represented by 200,000 to 250,000 clones; approximately 88% of them were singletons. About 14% of the sample is taken by the ten largest.

Sequencing was performed on PBMCs. This TCR derives from a young woman in good health and CMV-seropositive. The chain was built from TRBV2 and TRBJ2-1; 10 of the junction bases match TRBD2. The sequenced DNA: TGTGCCAGCAGTGAAAACCGGCCTAGCGGGAGTTCAGTGCGGTTCTTC. This translates into CASSENRPSGSSVRFF.